This is a list of T cell receptor beta chains from one sample in a study of control samples from healthy donors and cancer patients. The repertoire was sequenced with immunoSEQ multiplex PCR; TCRdb's copy has only in-frame clones and lacks some. The sample includes about 130,000 clones, around nine tenths of them seen just once. The sequencing input was blood. These receptors all stem from a middle-aged man in good health. The CDR3 runs from the conserved cysteine through the conserved F or W. A D gene is named only where the DNA matches it firmly. The size of a clone is reported for some rows only, either as once, few or many, or as a class for expanded clones.

abundance	v_gene	j_gene	len	d_gene	CDR3nt	CDR3aa
-	TRBV5-4	TRBJ2-7	16	TRBD1	TGTGCCAGCAGCTTGGGCATGCAGGGGGCCTCCTACGAGCAGTACTTC	CASSLGMQGASYEQYF
-	TRBV2	TRBJ1-6	13	-	TGTGCCAGCAGGGGGGCCGCGAATTCACCCCTCCACTTT	CASRGAANSPLHF
-	TRBV7-8	TRBJ1-3	16	-	TGTGCCAGCAGCCTCACGAATACAGGGATGGGAAACACCATATATTTT	CASSLTNTGMGNTIYF
-	TRBV10-2	TRBJ1-5	13	-	TGCGCCAGCAGGTCGGGGTCACTGTCGCCCCAGCATTTT	CASRSGSLSPQHF
-	TRBV9	TRBJ2-1	16	TRBD1	TGTGCCAGCAGCCCCAGAGGACAGGGGGCGTACAATGAGCAGTTCTTC	CASSPRGQGAYNEQFF
once	TRBV30	TRBJ1-3	15	-	TGTGCCTGGAGTTTCTCCCCCGGCGTCCGAAACACCATATATTTT	CAWSFSPGVRNTIYF
-	TRBV7-9	TRBJ2-7	16	-	TGTGCCAGCAGCTGGGGTTTAGGTGGTTCCCTTGACGAGCAGTACTTC	CASSWGLGGSLDEQYF
-	TRBV30	TRBJ1-6	14	-	TGTGCCTGGAGTGTGGGGACAAGAAATTCACCCCTCCACTTT	CAWSVGTRNSPLHF
-	TRBV5-1	TRBJ1-6	15	TRBD1	TGCGCCAGCAGCTTGACAGGGGATTATAATTCACCCCTCCACTTT	CASSLTGDYNSPLHF
-	TRBV9	TRBJ2-3	18	-	TGTGCCAGCAGCGCGTCACGATTCTACTCCTCTAGCACAGATACGCAGTATTTT	CASSASRFYSSSTDTQYF
-	TRBV27	TRBJ1-5	15	-	TGTGCCAGCAGTTTAGGAGGGTATAGCAATCAGCCCCAGCATTTT	CASSLGGYSNQPQHF
-	TRBV7-8	TRBJ2-5	13	-	TGTGCCAGCAGCTTAAGTAGCTTGGCCGGCCAGTACTTC	CASSLSSLAGQYF
once	TRBV11-3	TRBJ2-7	14	-	TGTGCCAGCAGCTTAGTGGCAGGCTCCCCCGAGCAGTACTTC	CASSLVAGSPEQYF
-	TRBV7-9	TRBJ2-7	14	-	TGTGCCAGCAGCCGAAATGCAAATTCCTACGAGCAGTACTTC	CASSRNANSYEQYF
few	TRBV24-1	TRBJ2-1	14	-	TGTGCCACCAGTGATGTCCGCGCGAGCAATGAGCAGTTCTTC	CATSDVRASNEQFF
-	TRBV9	TRBJ2-1	16	-	TGTGCCAGCAGCAGAAACGGGGGGCCTAACCTCGGTGAGCAGTTCTTC	CASSRNGGPNLGEQFF
-	TRBV10-3	TRBJ2-1	13	-	TGTGCCATCAGTGATAGGGGGCGGGGTGAGCAGTTCTTC	CAISDRGRGEQFF
-	TRBV6-6	TRBJ2-1	15	-	TGTGCCAGCAGTCCCGAGTGGACTATTTACAATGAGCAGTTCTTC	CASSPEWTIYNEQFF
-	TRBV18	TRBJ1-1	13	-	TGTGCCAGCTCACCACGGATGAGCACTGAAGCTTTCTTT	CASSPRMSTEAFF
-	TRBV2	TRBJ2-2	14	-	TGTGCCAGCAGTGTAGCCGGGGGCGGCGGGGAGCTGTTTTTT	CASSVAGGGGELFF
-	TRBV13	TRBJ2-1	15	-	TGTGCCAGCAGCCCTGGACAGAACCCCTACAATGAGCAGTTCTTC	CASSPGQNPYNEQFF
-	TRBV5-6	TRBJ1-5	13	TRBD1	TGTGCCAGCAGCAGGACAGGGGATCAGCCCCAGCATTTT	CASSRTGDQPQHF
few	TRBV5-1	TRBJ2-3	15	TRBD2	TGCGCCAGCAGCTTAGCTAGCGGGGACACAGATACGCAGTATTTT	CASSLASGDTDTQYF
-	TRBV14	TRBJ2-7	14	-	TGTGCCAGCAGCCGGTCAAACGGGGCTACCGAGCAGTACTTC	CASSRSNGATEQYF
once	TRBV20-1	TRBJ2-2	16	-	TGCAGTGCTAGTCAGACCCGAATTGGGGGCACCGGGGAGCTGTTTTTT	CSASQTRIGGTGELFF
-	TRBV5-1	TRBJ1-1	14	TRBD1	TGCGCCAGCAGACAGGGGGAGAGGGGCACTGAAGCTTTCTTT	CASRQGERGTEAFF
-	TRBV5-4	TRBJ1-1	14	TRBD1	TGTGCCAGCAGCCCCGTTCCAGGGGGTGCTGAAGCTTTCTTT	CASSPVPGGAEAFF
-	TRBV18	TRBJ1-1	14	-	TGTGCCAGCTCGTACGACGGCCCGAACACTGAAGCTTTCTTT	CASSYDGPNTEAFF
-	TRBV19	TRBJ2-5	13	TRBD1	TGTGCCAGTAGTTCGACAGGGGTCGAGACCCAGTACTTC	CASSSTGVETQYF
-	TRBV11-3	TRBJ2-1	15	TRBD2	TGTGCCAGCAGCTCAGGGACTAGCGGCTACAATGAGCAGTTCTTC	CASSSGTSGYNEQFF
-	TRBV4-1	TRBJ2-1	22	TRBD1	TGCGCCAGCAGCCAAGATCAGTTTCGGCGGGACAGGGGTCTGGCGAAGCACAATGAGCAGTTCTTC	CASSQDQFRRDRGLAKHNEQFF
few	TRBV3-1/TRBV3-2	TRBJ1-1	12	-	TGTGCCAGCAGTCGAAAGAACACTGAAGCTTTCTTT	CASSRKNTEAFF
-	TRBV7-9	TRBJ2-3	16	-	TGTGCCAGCAGCTTAGGCAGTGTGACTAGCACAGATACGCAGTATTTT	CASSLGSVTSTDTQYF